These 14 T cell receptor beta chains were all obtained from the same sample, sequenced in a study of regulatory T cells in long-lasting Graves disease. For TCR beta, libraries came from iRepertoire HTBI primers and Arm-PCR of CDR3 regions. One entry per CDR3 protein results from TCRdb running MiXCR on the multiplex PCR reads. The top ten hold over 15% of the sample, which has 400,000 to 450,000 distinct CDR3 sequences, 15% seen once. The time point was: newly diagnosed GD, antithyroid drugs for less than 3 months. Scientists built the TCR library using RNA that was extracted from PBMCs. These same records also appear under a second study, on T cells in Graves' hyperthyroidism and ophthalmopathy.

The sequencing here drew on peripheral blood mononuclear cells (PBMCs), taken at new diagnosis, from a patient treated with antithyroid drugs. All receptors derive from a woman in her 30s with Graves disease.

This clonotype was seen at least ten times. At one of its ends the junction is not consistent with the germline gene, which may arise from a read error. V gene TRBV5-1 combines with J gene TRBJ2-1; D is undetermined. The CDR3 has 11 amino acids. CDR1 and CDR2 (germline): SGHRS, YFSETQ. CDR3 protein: CASSLRDEQFF. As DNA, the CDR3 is TGTGCCAGCAGCCTACGCGATGAGCAGTTCTTC.

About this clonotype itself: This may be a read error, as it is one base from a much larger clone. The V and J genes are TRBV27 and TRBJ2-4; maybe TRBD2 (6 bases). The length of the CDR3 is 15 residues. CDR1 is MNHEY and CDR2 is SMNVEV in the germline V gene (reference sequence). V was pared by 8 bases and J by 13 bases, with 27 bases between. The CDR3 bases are TGTGCCAGCCGAACCCCGGGACGGGGGTACAATGAGCAGTACTTC. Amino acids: CASRTPGRGYNEQYF.

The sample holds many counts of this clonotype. CDR3 in amino acids: CASSQGTTYGYTF. Here the CDR3 DNA reads TGTGCCAGCAGCCAGGGGACAACTTATGGCTACACCTTC. This chain uses TRBV3-1 with TRBJ1-2, with D perhaps matching TRBD1 (6 bases). This CDR3 spans 13 amino acids. The germline CDR1 and CDR2 sequences are LGHDT and YNNKEL (reference sequence). Trimming removed 3 bases at V and 5 bases at J, with 10 bases between. Supplemented by reference TRBV3-1 and TRBJ1-2, the full variable domain reads DTAVSQTPKYLVTQMGNDKSIKCEQNLGHDTMYWYKQDSKKFLKIMFSYNNKELIINETVPNRFSPKSPDKAHLNLHINSLELGDSAVYFCASSQGTTYGYTFGSGTRLTVV.

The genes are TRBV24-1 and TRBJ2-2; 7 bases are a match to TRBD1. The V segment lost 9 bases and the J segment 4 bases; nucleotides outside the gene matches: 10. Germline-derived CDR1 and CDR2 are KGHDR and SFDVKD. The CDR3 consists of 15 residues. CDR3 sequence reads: CATSKRGLGTGELFF. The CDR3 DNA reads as TGTGCCACCTCTAAAAGGGGGCTTGGCACCGGGGAGCTGTTTTTT.

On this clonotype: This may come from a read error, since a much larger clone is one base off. The CDR3: CASSESTGLAGESGERFF. Written as DNA, the CDR3 is TGCGCCAGCAGTGAGTCGACGGGACTAGCGGGAGAATCCGGTGAGCGGTTCTTC. The J gene is TRBJ2-1, the V gene TRBV10-2; 14 bases fit TRBD2. The germline V gene has CDR1 WSHSY and CDR2 SAAADI. CDR3 length: 18 residues.

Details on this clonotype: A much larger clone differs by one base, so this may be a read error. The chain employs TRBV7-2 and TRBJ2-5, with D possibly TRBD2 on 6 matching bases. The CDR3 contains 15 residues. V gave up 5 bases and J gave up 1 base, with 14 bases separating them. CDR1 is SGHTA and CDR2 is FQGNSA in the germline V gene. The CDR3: CASSRDSGPQETQYF. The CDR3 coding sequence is TGTGCCAGCAGCCGGGACTCTGGCCCCCAAGAGACCCAGTACTTC.

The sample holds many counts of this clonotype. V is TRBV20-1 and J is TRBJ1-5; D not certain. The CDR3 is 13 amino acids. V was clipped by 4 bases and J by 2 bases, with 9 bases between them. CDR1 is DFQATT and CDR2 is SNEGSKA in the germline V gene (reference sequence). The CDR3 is CSATDWGNQPQHF. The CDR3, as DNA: TGCAGTGCTACAGATTGGGGCAATCAGCCCCAGCATTTT.

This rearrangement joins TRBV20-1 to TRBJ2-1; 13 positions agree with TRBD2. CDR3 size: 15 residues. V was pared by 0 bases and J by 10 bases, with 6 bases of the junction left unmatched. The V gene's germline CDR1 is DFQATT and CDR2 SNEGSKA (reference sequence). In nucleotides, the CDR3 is TGCAGTGCTAGAGACACTAGCGGGAGGGCACGGGAGCAGTTCTTC. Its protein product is CSARDTSGRAREQFF.

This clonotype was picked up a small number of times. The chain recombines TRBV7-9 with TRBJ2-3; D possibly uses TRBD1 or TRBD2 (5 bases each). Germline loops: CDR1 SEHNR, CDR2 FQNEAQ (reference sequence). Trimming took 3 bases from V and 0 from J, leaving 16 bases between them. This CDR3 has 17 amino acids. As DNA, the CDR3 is TGTGCCAGCAGCTTCCGGGACCGCAGAGCTAGCACAGATACGCAGTATTTT. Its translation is CASSFRDRRASTDTQYF.

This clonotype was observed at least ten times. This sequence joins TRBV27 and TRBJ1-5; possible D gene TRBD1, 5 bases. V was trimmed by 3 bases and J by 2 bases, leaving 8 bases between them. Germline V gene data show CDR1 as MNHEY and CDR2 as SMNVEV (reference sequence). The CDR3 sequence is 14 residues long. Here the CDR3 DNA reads TGTGCCAGCAGTTTGTGGGGCGGCAATCAGCCCCAGCATTTT. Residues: CASSLWGGNQPQHF.

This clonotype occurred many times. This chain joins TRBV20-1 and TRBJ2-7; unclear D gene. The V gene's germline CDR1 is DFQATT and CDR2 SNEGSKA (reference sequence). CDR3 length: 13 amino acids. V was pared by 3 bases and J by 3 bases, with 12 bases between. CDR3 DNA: TGCAGTGCTAGGGACGTAAAGGGCTACGAGCAGTACTTC. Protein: CSARDVKGYEQYF.

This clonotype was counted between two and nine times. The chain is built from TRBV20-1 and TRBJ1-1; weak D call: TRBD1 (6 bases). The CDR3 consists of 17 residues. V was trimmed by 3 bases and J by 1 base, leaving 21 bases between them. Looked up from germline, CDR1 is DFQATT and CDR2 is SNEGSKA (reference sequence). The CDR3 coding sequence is TGCAGTGCTAGGCCCCCCCTAACAGGGAGCCGGAACACTGAAGCTTTCTTT. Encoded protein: CSARPPLTGSRNTEAFF.

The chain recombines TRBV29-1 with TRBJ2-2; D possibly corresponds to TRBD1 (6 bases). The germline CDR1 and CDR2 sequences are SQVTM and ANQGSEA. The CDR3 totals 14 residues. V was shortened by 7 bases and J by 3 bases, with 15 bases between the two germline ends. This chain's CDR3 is CSAPLQGYTGELFF. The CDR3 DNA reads TGCAGCGCCCCGCTGCAGGGGTACACCGGGGAGCTGTTTTTT.

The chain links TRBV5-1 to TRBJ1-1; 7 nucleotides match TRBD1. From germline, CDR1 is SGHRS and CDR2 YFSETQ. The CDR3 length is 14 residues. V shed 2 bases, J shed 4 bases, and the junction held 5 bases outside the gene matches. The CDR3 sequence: CASSLETGLTEAFF. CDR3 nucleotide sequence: TGCGCCAGCAGCTTAGAGACAGGGCTCACTGAAGCTTTCTTT.